These 9 T cell receptor beta chains were sequenced from one sample in a study of T-cell memory formation after mild COVID-19. Each CDR3 protein gets one entry after TCRdb re-called the 5' RACE reads with MiXCR. This repertoire shows 530,000 or so distinct CDR3 sequences, roughly 17% found once; its top ten account for about 7.4%. Source material: PBMCs or a T cell subset sorted from them (not recorded which). The receptors were gathered from an adult woman who had mild COVID-19 (a few samples of this study predate the infection). Cell type and time point are not known.

This clonotype was counted between two and nine times. The chain carries TRBV5-1 and TRBJ2-3, with TRBD2 matching 10 bases. The CDR3 contains 16 residues. Germline loops: CDR1 SGHRS, CDR2 YFSETQ. The ends lost 4 bases at V and 2 bases at J; junction bases unmatched: 7. As DNA, the CDR3 is TGCGCCAGCAGCATACTACTAGCGGGGAACACAGATACGCAGTATTTT. Its translation is CASSILLAGNTDTQYF.

This clonotype was recorded a few times. The rearrangement joins TRBV5-1 to TRBJ2-5, with a weak D call TRBD2 (6 bases). The CDR3 consists of 13 residues. Trimming pared 1 base from V and 4 bases from J, leaving 8 bases between. Germline lookup yields CDR1 SGHRS and CDR2 YFSETQ. CDR3 region: CASSLISGETQYF. CDR3 bases: TGCGCCAGCAGCTTGATTAGCGGAGAGACCCAGTACTTC.

The chain is built from TRBV6-6 and TRBJ2-7; tentative D call: TRBD1 (6 bases). The CDR3 is 15 amino acids. With 4 bases removed from V and 2 bases from J, the gap between germline ends came to 15 bases. The germline V gene encodes CDR1 MNHNY and CDR2 SVGAGI (reference sequence). The CDR3 DNA reads TGTGCCAGCAGTTCTCCGGACAGTGGAACCTACGAGCAGTACTTC. It translates to CASSSPDSGTYEQYF.

This clonotype has a handful of counts. The chain joins TRBV4-1 to TRBJ1-1, with D hard to call. The CDR3 sequence is 14 residues long. In germline, CDR1 is MGHRA, CDR2 YSYEKL. With 1 base removed from V and 3 bases from J, the gap between germline ends came to 9 bases. CDR3 sequence (DNA): TGCGCCAGCAGCCAAGGGACTGGGTACACTGAAGCTTTCTTT. It yields the protein CASSQGTGYTEAFF.

V and J are TRBV2 and TRBJ2-2, with 9 bases matching TRBD1. Trimming cost V 6 bases and J 7 bases; bases outside gene matches: 6. The CDR3 runs 14 residues. The germline CDR1 and CDR2 sequences are SNHLY and FYNNEI. CDR3 nucleotides: TGTGCCAGCAGCGGACAGGGGCTCGACGGGGAGCTGTTTTTT. This translates into CASSGQGLDGELFF. The variable domain in full, with the rest retrieved from reference TRBV2 and TRBJ2-2, is EPEVTQTPSHQVTQMGQEVILRCVPISNHLYFYWYRQILGQKVEFLVSFYNNEISEKSEIFDDQFSVERPDGSNFTLKIRSTKLEDSAMYFCASSGQGLDGELFFGEGSRLTVL.

The V call is TRBV19, the J call TRBJ2-7; 8 nucleotides match TRBD1. J lost 0 bases, V lost 7 bases, and 5 bases had no gene match. This CDR3 contains 14 residues. CDR1 and CDR2 from the germline V gene are LNHDA and SQIVND (reference sequence). CDR3 DNA sequence: TGTGCCAGTAAGGGGACAGGAAGCTCCTACGAGCAGTACTTC. Translated: CASKGTGSSYEQYF.

This clonotype was counted between two and nine times. The rearrangement joins TRBV18 to TRBJ2-7; TRBD1 aligns across 9 bases. The trim removed 5 bases at V and 1 base at J, leaving 3 bases unmatched. This CDR3 has 14 residues. Germline CDR1 KGHSH, CDR2 LQKENI. The CDR3 nucleotides are TGTGCCAGCTCATGGGACAGGGATTCCTACGAGCAGTACTTC. This sequence encodes CASSWDRDSYEQYF.

This clonotype has ten or more counts. The chain employs TRBV12-3 or TRBV12-4 and TRBJ2-2; D assignment may be TRBD1 or TRBD2 (5 bases each). Trimming left V 6 bases short and J 0 bases short, with 8 bases between. The CDR3 is 14 amino acids. The DNA of the CDR3 is TGTGCCAGCAGGGGGGACCCGAACACCGGGGAGCTGTTTTTT. This encodes CASRGDPNTGELFF.

In its sample, this clonotype was seen a few times. The V gene is TRBV5-1, the J gene TRBJ1-1; unclear D gene. This CDR3 comprises 14 residues. CDR1 is SGHRS, CDR2 YFSETQ, per germline. The V and J ends lost 0 bases and 4 bases respectively, with 10 bases between them. The CDR3 loop is CASSLDGWGTEAFF. CDR3 coding DNA: TGCGCCAGCAGCTTGGACGGATGGGGCACTGAAGCTTTCTTT.